This paragraph reports one T cell receptor (beta chain). Its antigen is currently unknown. The Oncomine TCR Beta short-read assay sequenced DNA from cultured CD4+ T cells. One entry per CDR3 protein results from TCRdb running MiXCR on the PCR reads. The sample has about 15,000 distinct CDR3 sequences; about 28% are singletons. Per the germline V gene, CDR1 is SGHNT and CDR2 is YYREEE (reference sequence). The CDR3 is made up of 14 amino acids. Trimming removed 3 bases from V and 4 bases from J; junction bases left unmatched: 5. These data originate in a study of vaccination and CD4 T cells after COVID-19. This sample's treatment: approximately nine-day PBMC culture with coronavirus spike peptide pools or control peptides (ViraFEST assay).

The specimen was cultured CD4+ T cells from blood. The receptor's source is a human donor with COVID-19. The chain combines TRBV5-4 with TRBJ2-5; 8 positions match TRBD2. Written as DNA, the CDR3 is TGTGCCAGCAGCTACCGCGGGGGGCTAGAGACCCAGTACTTC. It yields the protein CASSYRGGLETQYF.